This TCR beta chain appears in the sequencing data of a study of beta chain features in type 1 diabetes. Study observations and caveats: The analysis here could not establish whether HLA type shapes TCRB rearrangement. Shortening that was moderate but significant affected the TCRB CDR3s of Type 1 diabetes patients in all four CD4+ subsets.

For this clone: Antigen unknown.

Expressed TCRB transcripts were sequenced, since all the RNA that had been isolated was reverse transcribed. TCRdb's table, derived via immunoSEQ multiplex PCR, lists solely in-frame clones and lacks some. The data contain under 400,000 clones, 10% to 15% of them singletons. The sample comprised naive CD4+ T cells from blood. The receptor was derived from a woman aged 18-29 years with type 1 diabetes.

The chain's CDR3 is CASSFSGTSGRSEQFF. The CDR3 bases are TGTGCCAGCAGTTTCTCCGGGACTAGCGGGAGGTCTGAGCAGTTCTTC. The chain employs TRBV28 and TRBJ2-1, with TRBD2 matching over 15 bases. This CDR3 comprises 16 residues. Germline assignment: CDR1 MDHEN and CDR2 SYDVKM. Losses at the gene ends were 3 bases for V and 9 bases for J; bases not matched to a gene: 6.